The clone carrying this TCR beta chain was counted ten times or more. The library was built from 400 ng RNA with molecular barcoded adaptors for alpha/delta and beta/gamma chains. TCRdb called the reads again in MiXCR, with one record for every CDR3 protein. The data hold around 140,000 distinct CDR3 sequences, with about 13% observed a single time. The CDR3 totals 13 residues. Germline trimming cut 5 bases from V and 8 bases from J; bases unmatched to any gene: 9. Germline loops: CDR1 GTSNPN, CDR2 SVGIG (reference sequence). The data are from a study of read filtering for tumor transcriptome and immune sequencing. Across the study: Patients were around 17 male and approximately 14 female, mean age about 65 years, range about 40 to 85. By R-ISS, stages I, II and III held approximately 8, 17 and 7 patients.

The chain joins TRBV30 to TRBJ2-1, with TRBD2 identical over 7 bases. Sequencing was carried out using a population of CD138-negative cells sorted from bone marrow. This receptor was identified in a donor aged 40 or older with multiple myeloma. CDR3 protein: CAWAGGSMYEQFF. The CDR3 nucleotides read TGTGCCTGGGCGGGCGGGAGTATGTATGAGCAGTTCTTC.